A single sample gave rise to the 28 T cell receptor beta chains below, sequenced in a study of T cell repertoires in cytomegalovirus infection. TCRdb itself ran the reads through MiXCR, one entry per CDR3 protein. Of 900,000 to 950,000 distinct CDR3 sequences in the sample, around 30% were seen once. These receptors have no identified antigens. The source material was cultured CD8+ T cells from PBMCs, sampled from culture after CMV antigen stimulation. These receptors originate from a human donor in good health (CMV status not recorded). Some clones in this sample may be carry-over from other donors' samples.

With respect to this clonotype: The germline gene is not matched at one end of the junction; a read error may be the cause. The CDR3 sequence is CVISERDPGEQYF. DNA of the CDR3: TGTGTCATCAGTGAGAGAGACCCGGGGGAGCAGTACTTC. The V and J genes are TRBV10-3 and TRBJ2-7; tentative D call: TRBD2 (5 bases). The CDR3 length is 13 residues. Germline-derived CDR1 and CDR2 are ENHRY and SYGVKD.

The chain joins TRBV5-4 to TRBJ2-1; 11 positions agree with TRBD2. Germline-derived CDR1 and CDR2 are SGHNT and YYREEE (reference sequence). Trimming at V came to 0 bases and at J to 7 bases, leaving 6 bases not matched to a gene. The CDR3 covers 16 residues. CDR3: CASSLGLAGKLNEQFF. The CDR3 bases are TGTGCCAGCAGCTTGGGACTAGCGGGGAAATTGAATGAGCAGTTCTTC. Full variable domain (outside the CDR3, taken from reference TRBV5-4 and TRBJ2-1): ETGVTQSPTHLIKTRGQQVTLRCSSQSGHNTVSWYQQALGQGPQFIFQYYREEENGRGNFPPRFSGLQFPNYSSELNVNALELDDSALYLCASSLGLAGKLNEQFFGPGTRLTVL.

J is TRBJ2-5 and V is TRBV7-6, with D unresolved. Germline values: CDR1 SGHVS, CDR2 FNYEAQ. Trimming pared 5 bases from V and 0 bases from J, leaving 10 bases between. The CDR3 is made up of 14 amino acids. For the CDR3, the DNA is TGTGCCAGCAGCCGGTTAGCAAACCAAGAGACCCAGTACTTC. It is translated as CASSRLANQETQYF. Full variable domain (missing parts from reference TRBV7-6 and TRBJ2-5): GAGVSQSPRYKVTKRGQDVALRCDPISGHVSLYWYRQALGQGPEFLTYFNYEAQQDKSGLPNDRFSAERPEGSISTLTIQRTEQRDSAMYRCASSRLANQETQYFGPGTRLLVL.

V gene TRBV4-1 combines with J gene TRBJ2-1, with D perhaps TRBD1 (5 bases). Germline loops: CDR1 MGHRA, CDR2 YSYEKL. V was pared by 0 bases and J by 8 bases, with 17 bases between. The CDR3 covers 16 residues. DNA for the CDR3: TGCGCCAGCAGCCAAGATGGCAGGGATCCGAACGATGAGCAGTTCTTC. Its translation: CASSQDGRDPNDEQFF.

A remark on this clonotype: A read error may explain this, as a much larger clone is one base away. The V call is TRBV7-6, the J call TRBJ2-1; D unclear. CDR3 length: 15 residues. From germline, CDR1 is SGHVS and CDR2 FNYEAQ. The DNA for the CDR3 is TGTGTCAGCAGCTTAGCCGTGACCTCCTACAATGAGCAGTTCTTC. Translating it yields CVSSLAVTSYNEQFF.

This clonotype has only a few counts. The chain has TRBV10-3 and TRBJ2-7; 9 nucleotides line up with TRBD1. CDR1 is ENHRY and CDR2 is SYGVKD in the germline V gene. CDR3 length: 13 residues. Germline trimming cut 5 bases from V and 5 bases from J; bases unmatched to any gene: 4. This chain's CDR3 is CAISPGQGNEQYF. The CDR3 nucleotides are TGTGCCATCAGTCCGGGACAGGGAAACGAGCAGTACTTC.

The sample holds many counts of this clonotype. The chain has TRBV6-5 and TRBJ2-7, with 14 bases lining up with TRBD2. Germline V gene sequence: CDR1 MNHEY, CDR2 SVGAGI. With V trimmed by 3 bases and J by 6 bases, 7 bases remained unmatched. The CDR3 is 16 amino acids. CDR3 DNA sequence: TGTGCCAGCAGTTATCCGACTAGCGGGGGGGACCGCGAGCAGTACTTC. Protein product: CASSYPTSGGDREQYF.

The CDR3 nucleotides are TGTGCCAGCAGCGTTCCGGGACTAGCCGACAATGAGCAGTTCTTC. Translation gives CASSVPGLADNEQFF. The rearrangement links TRBV2 to TRBJ2-1; 9 positions agree with TRBD2. This CDR3 comprises 15 residues. The J segment lost 5 bases and the V segment lost 6 bases, leaving 8 bases of the junction unmatched. Per germline, CDR1 SNHLY and CDR2 FYNNEI.

The chain is built from TRBV5-4 and TRBJ1-2; unclear D gene. The CDR3 contains 15 residues. Trimming stripped 3 bases from V and 2 bases from J, with 14 bases between. Germline lookup yields CDR1 SGHNT and CDR2 YYREEE (reference sequence). The CDR3, as DNA: TGTGCCAGCAGCTCCTTCGGGCGCAGCAACTATGGCTACACCTTC. As protein: CASSSFGRSNYGYTF. Using reference TRBV5-4 and TRBJ1-2 for the parts outside the CDR3, the full variable domain is ETGVTQSPTHLIKTRGQQVTLRCSSQSGHNTVSWYQQALGQGPQFIFQYYREEENGRGNFPPRFSGLQFPNYSSELNVNALELDDSALYLCASSSFGRSNYGYTFGSGTRLTVV.

This clonotype was detected only a few times. This sequence joins TRBV10-1 and TRBJ1-1, with D possibly being TRBD1 (6 bases). This CDR3 has 15 amino acids. From germline, CDR1 is WNHNN and CDR2 SYGVQD (reference sequence). V lost 3 bases and J 5 bases, leaving 16 bases between the germline ends. The CDR3 loop reads CASSEQGQGKTEAFF. DNA of the CDR3: TGCGCCAGCAGTGAACAGGGCCAGGGAAAAACTGAAGCTTTCTTT.

This clonotype has only a few counts. The rearrangement uses TRBV12-3 or TRBV12-4 and TRBJ2-1; D might be TRBD1 (5 bases). This CDR3 is 13 amino acids long. V was trimmed by 9 bases and J by 0 bases, leaving 9 bases between them. CDR3 bases: TGTGCCAGTGGACATTACTCCTACAATGAGCAGTTCTTC. It translates to CASGHYSYNEQFF.

This rearrangement joins TRBV7-6 to TRBJ2-2, with D uncertain. This CDR3 region has 19 residues. Germline V gene lookup returns CDR1 SGHVS and CDR2 FNYEAQ. Trimming removed 1 base from V and 5 bases from J, with 23 bases in between. The CDR3 nucleotides read TGTGCCAGCAGCTTAGGTCGCTCCGCACATCAAGACCGAACCGGGGAGCTGTTTTTT. Translation: CASSLGRSAHQDRTGELFF.

The genes are TRBV4-2 and TRBJ2-2, with D tentatively TRBD1 or TRBD2 (5 bases each). The CDR3 contains 17 residues. The germline gives CDR1 LGHNA, CDR2 YNFKEQ. Trimming shortened V by 3 bases and J by 0 bases, and 14 bases separated the two germline ends. The CDR3 DNA follows: TGTGCCAGCAGCCAGACTACCGGGGCCGCGAACACCGGGGAGCTGTTTTTT. It encodes CASSQTTGAANTGELFF.

The V and J genes are TRBV7-2 and TRBJ1-3; TRBD1 aligns across 7 bases. Trimming removed 2 bases from V and 6 bases from J; junction bases left unmatched: 7. CDR3 length: 15 amino acids. CDR1 is SGHTA and CDR2 is FQGNSA in the germline V gene. CDR3 sequence: CASSLILGQINTIYF. The CDR3 DNA sequence: TGTGCCAGCAGCTTAATACTGGGACAGATAAACACCATATATTTT.

The V gene is TRBV11-2, the J gene TRBJ2-1; no clear D. The CDR3 extends over 15 amino acids. V gave up 2 bases and J gave up 0 bases, with 8 bases separating them. Germline values: CDR1 SGHAT, CDR2 FQNNGV. The CDR3 reads CASSLRPDSYNEQFF. CDR3 in DNA: TGTGCCAGCAGCTTAAGGCCCGACTCCTACAATGAGCAGTTCTTC.

V and J are TRBV7-9 and TRBJ2-3; 10 bases agree with TRBD1. The CDR3 extends over 15 amino acids. Germline V gene lookup returns CDR1 SEHNR and CDR2 FQNEAQ (reference sequence). V was pared by 6 bases and J by 4 bases, with 7 bases of the junction left unmatched. CDR3 in amino acids: CASREGQGLSDTQYF. DNA of the CDR3: TGTGCCAGCAGAGAGGGACAGGGGCTCTCAGATACGCAGTATTTT.

J is TRBJ1-2 and V is TRBV5-6, with 8 bases that match TRBD1. The trim removed 2 bases at V and 3 bases at J, leaving 6 bases unmatched. The CDR3 contains 15 residues. The germline CDR1 and CDR2 sequences are SGHDT and YYEEEE. In DNA form, the CDR3 reads TGTGCCAGCAGCTTTATCCCAGGGGGCGACTATGGCTACACCTTC. Translating it yields CASSFIPGGDYGYTF.

V is TRBV20-1 and J is TRBJ2-3; the D gene could be TRBD1 or TRBD2 (6 bases each). CDR1 is DFQATT, CDR2 SNEGSKA, per germline (reference sequence). CDR3 length: 13 residues. V was pared by 7 bases and J by 2 bases, with 13 bases between. The CDR3 DNA follows: TGCAGTGTTCCCGGGGGCCCCACAGATACGCAGTATTTT. Translating it yields CSVPGGPTDTQYF.

As regards this clonotype: Germline and junction disagree at one end, which may indicate a read error. V usage is TRBV5-4 and J usage is TRBJ2-5, with 11 bases matching TRBD2. Germline-derived CDR1 and CDR2 are SGHNT and YYREEE (reference sequence). This CDR3 region has 16 residues. The DNA for the CDR3 is TGCGCCAGCAGCTCTCCTAGCGGGGGGCACCCGGAGACCCAGTACTTC. Translating gives CASSSPSGGHPETQYF. The whole variable domain, remainder taken from reference TRBV5-4 and TRBJ2-5, is ETGVTQSPTHLIKTRGQQVTLRCSSQSGHNTVSWYQQALGQGPQFIFQYYREEENGRGNFPPRFSGLQFPNYSSELNVNALELDDSALYLCASSSPSGGHPETQYFGPGTRLLVL.

This clonotype came up a few times. The CDR3 loop is CASSLEGMNEQFF. CDR3 bases: TGTGCCAGCAGCTTGGAAGGGATGAATGAGCAGTTCTTC. The chain is built from TRBV5-6 and TRBJ2-1; D is ambiguous. This CDR3 comprises 13 residues. V was trimmed by 0 bases and J by 7 bases, leaving 8 bases between them. Germline values: CDR1 SGHDT, CDR2 YYEEEE.

This chain connects TRBV10-3 to TRBJ2-1; 12 bases fit TRBD2. CDR1 is ENHRY, CDR2 SYGVKD, per germline. After removal of 2 bases from V and 7 bases from J, the junction contained 15 bases not matched to a gene. This CDR3 is 19 amino acids long. CDR3 amino acids: CAISEDSTSGGPQNNEQFF. The CDR3 DNA is TGTGCCATCAGTGAGGATTCCACTAGCGGGGGGCCCCAGAATAATGAGCAGTTCTTC.

This clonotype was found a few times. The V and J genes are TRBV6-6 and TRBJ2-3; possible D gene TRBD2, 7 bases. Germline V CDR1 and CDR2: MNHNY, SVGAGI (reference sequence). The ends were cut back, 6 bases at V and 2 bases at J, with 27 bases in the middle. CDR3 length: 19 amino acids. Here the CDR3 reads CASSPGSAGAMPSTDTQYF. The CDR3 bases are TGTGCCAGCAGCCCCGGCTCTGCGGGGGCCATGCCTTCCACAGATACGCAGTATTTT.

The chain links TRBV6-1 to TRBJ1-2; D not resolved. CDR3 length: 15 residues. Germline V CDR1 and CDR2: MNHNS, SASEGT. V was clipped by 3 bases and J by 2 bases, with 13 bases between them. In nucleotides, the CDR3 is TGTGCCAGCAGTGATAGGCCTCTAGAGAACTATGGCTACACCTTC. This codes for CASSDRPLENYGYTF.

Worth noting for this clonotype: Sequence at one end of the junction differs from germline and may be a read error. This chain uses TRBV5-5 with TRBJ1-1; D call uncertain. CDR1 is SGHKS and CDR2 is YYEKEE in the germline V gene (reference sequence). CDR3 length: 16 amino acids. The CDR3 is CVSSLGGEEMWAEAFF. CDR3 DNA: TGTGTCAGCAGCTTGGGTGGGGAGGAGATGTGGGCTGAAGCTTTCTTT.

This chain joins TRBV28 and TRBJ1-1; possible D gene TRBD1, 5 bases. V was clipped by 2 bases and J by 3 bases, with 16 bases between them. CDR1 and CDR2 (germline): MDHEN, SYDVKM. This CDR3 has 16 residues. As DNA, the CDR3 is TGTGCCAGCAGTTTACTTCCGCCCGGGGGGGACACTGAAGCTTTCTTT. Translating it yields CASSLLPPGGDTEAFF.

On this clonotype: A read error may be the cause here, since a much bigger clone is one base away. The chain employs TRBV5-5 and TRBJ2-6, with D uncertain. Trimming removed 0 bases at V and 0 bases at J, with 1 base between. This CDR3 comprises 14 residues. CDR1 SGHKS and CDR2 YYEKEE come from the germline V gene (reference sequence). The CDR3 spells CASSLDSGANVLTF. The CDR3 DNA reads as TGTGCCAGCAGCTTGGACTCTGGGGCCAACGTCCTGACTTTC.

This clonotype was counted between two and nine times. The CDR3: CASSWTSQATGELFF. The DNA of the CDR3 is TGTGCCAGCAGCTGGACGTCTCAGGCCACCGGGGAGCTGTTTTTT. The chain has TRBV6-2 or TRBV6-3 and TRBJ2-2; D call uncertain. The CDR3 consists of 15 residues. The V end was cut by 6 bases, the J end by 4 bases, with 15 bases between. Germline CDR1 is MNHEY and CDR2 is SVGEGT.

V gene TRBV4-1 combines with J gene TRBJ2-1; TRBD2 agrees at 9 bases. The CDR3 is 14 residues long. Trimming removed 3 bases from V and 6 bases from J; junction bases left unmatched: 3. Germline V lookup: CDR1 MGHRA, CDR2 YSYEKL. The CDR3 region is CASSHGGGANEQFF. Here the CDR3 DNA reads TGCGCCAGCAGCCATGGCGGGGGGGCCAATGAGCAGTTCTTC.